The 30 T cell receptor beta chains listed next were all sequenced from one sample in a study of blood T cell repertoires in COVID-19. Method: immunoSEQ multiplex PCR; TCRdb's copy keeps in-frame clones and lacks some. The sample has 85,000 or so clones; around 86% are singletons. Sequencing was carried out using peripheral blood. Every receptor here comes from a man aged 50-59 years with active or convalescent COVID-19.

The V and J genes are TRBV19 and TRBJ2-1; 8 bases agree with TRBD1. The ends lost 1 base at V and 4 bases at J; junction bases unmatched: 6. CDR3 length: 16 residues. CDR1 is LNHDA and CDR2 is SQIVND in the germline V gene (reference sequence). The chain's CDR3 is CASSIGSRDRYNEQFF. The DNA for the CDR3 is TGTGCCAGTAGTATAGGTTCCCGGGACAGGTACAATGAGCAGTTCTTC. The full variable domain, with the rest looked up from reference TRBV19 and TRBJ2-1, is DGGITQSPKYLFRKEGQNVTLSCEQNLNHDAMYWYRQDPGQGLRLIYYSQIVNDFQKGDIAEGYSVSREKKESFPLTVTSAQKNPTAFYLCASSIGSRDRYNEQFFGPGTRLTVL.

The chain recombines TRBV20-1 with TRBJ2-3; 7 bases line up with TRBD2. CDR1 and CDR2 (germline): DFQATT, SNEGSKA (reference sequence). V trimming: 3 bases; J trimming: 2 bases; junction bases outside the gene matches: 11. This CDR3 region has 16 residues. The chain's CDR3 is CSASRGRGPPTDTQYF. In DNA form, the CDR3 reads TGCAGTGCTAGTCGTGGGAGGGGTCCCCCCACAGATACGCAGTATTTT.

This clone was recorded once. CDR3 in amino acids: CASSSREYTEAFF. The CDR3 DNA reads TGTGCCAGCAGTTCGAGAGAATACACTGAAGCTTTCTTT. The chain recombines TRBV12-3 or TRBV12-4 with TRBJ1-1; the D is unclear. The V and J ends lost 4 bases and 3 bases respectively, with 9 bases between them. This CDR3 has 13 residues.

A remark on this clone: Relative to the germline gene, one junction end is altered; a read error may explain this. The J gene is TRBJ2-3, the V gene TRBV13; 9 nucleotides match TRBD2. Germline V CDR1 and CDR2: PRHDT, FYEKMQ (reference sequence). There are 17 residues in the CDR3. The CDR3 here is CASSLGLAGSGADTQYF. The CDR3 coding sequence is TGTGCCAGCAGCCTAGGCCTAGCGGGATCGGGAGCAGATACGCAGTATTTT.

V is TRBV5-6 and J is TRBJ1-1; D possibly corresponds to TRBD1 (6 bases). This CDR3 contains 16 residues. The V gene lost 0 bases and the J gene lost 0 bases, with 12 bases spanning the gap. Germline lookup yields CDR1 SGHDT and CDR2 YYEEEE. In nucleotides, the CDR3 is TGTGCCAGCAGCTTGGGGGGGCAGGCCATGAACACTGAAGCTTTCTTT. Its translation is CASSLGGQAMNTEAFF.

V usage is TRBV4-3 and J usage is TRBJ2-2; D gene uncertain. The V gene lost 0 bases and the J gene lost 0 bases, with 5 bases spanning the gap. Germline V gene sequence: CDR1 LGHNA, CDR2 YSLEER. This CDR3 has 15 amino acids. Here the CDR3 DNA reads TGCGCCAGCAGCCAAGACAGGACGAACACCGGGGAGCTGTTTTTT. This codes for CASSQDRTNTGELFF.

Remarks on this clone: The junction differs from germline at one of its ends, possibly a read error. The chain joins TRBV6-1 to TRBJ1-1, with 7 bases identical to TRBD1. There are 13 residues in the CDR3. Germline values: CDR1 MNHNS, CDR2 SASEGT. CDR3 in amino acids: CASREGQANEAFF. The DNA of the CDR3 is TGTGCCAGCAGAGAAGGACAGGCTAATGAAGCTTTCTTT.

This clone was observed many times. This chain uses TRBV27 with TRBJ1-5, with D perhaps TRBD1 (5 bases). This CDR3 comprises 14 residues. The V end lost 4 bases, the J end lost 4 bases, and 11 bases lay between the germline ends. The germline CDR1 and CDR2 sequences are MNHEY and SMNVEV (reference sequence). CDR3 amino acids: CASSSRGGNQPQHF. CDR3 nucleotides: TGTGCCAGCAGTTCCCGGGGGGGGAATCAGCCCCAGCATTTT.

The CDR3 DNA reads TGTGCCAGAAGCTTAGGGGGTCATGGCTACACCTTC. It translates to CARSLGGHGYTF. The chain combines TRBV5-3 with TRBJ1-2, with D perhaps matching TRBD1 (6 bases). TRBV5-3 is given ORF status, its function remaining uncertain. This CDR3 comprises 12 residues. V gave up 2 bases and J gave up 6 bases, with 8 bases separating them.

The V gene is TRBV7-2, the J gene TRBJ2-3; 8 positions match TRBD2. CDR1 is SGHTA and CDR2 is FQGNSA in the germline V gene. Trimming removed 0 bases from V and 2 bases from J; junction bases left unmatched: 7. CDR3 size: 17 residues. The CDR3 nucleotides are TGTGCCAGCAGCTTAGCGGGGGGCGGGGGGCCCACAGATACGCAGTATTTT. It specifies CASSLAGGGGPTDTQYF.

The V call is TRBV7-9, the J call TRBJ2-2; 8 bases align to TRBD2. The CDR3 spans 18 residues. In germline, CDR1 is SEHNR, CDR2 FQNEAQ (reference sequence). The junction had 9 bases not matched to a gene; V was cut back by 1 base and J by 2 bases. In DNA, the CDR3 is TGTGCCAGCAGCTTAGTTTCGATAGCGGGGATAAACACCGGGGAGCTGTTTTTT. It codes for CASSLVSIAGINTGELFF.

This sequence joins TRBV24-1 and TRBJ1-1; 7 nucleotides match TRBD1. The CDR3 contains 15 residues. Germline loops: CDR1 KGHDR, CDR2 SFDVKD. The V gene end was trimmed by 5 bases and the J gene end by 4 bases; junction bases not matched to a gene: 9. The CDR3, as DNA: TGTGCCACCAGTGGTAATACAGGGGAGTTCACTGAAGCTTTCTTT. Its translation: CATSGNTGEFTEAFF.

This sequence joins TRBV6-2 or TRBV6-3 and TRBJ1-2; tentatively, D is TRBD1 (5 bases). Germline values: CDR1 MNHEY, CDR2 SVGEGT. The V and J ends lost 0 bases and 3 bases respectively, with 17 bases between them. The CDR3 has 17 amino acids. CDR3 residues: CASSYSSRQPSDYGYTF. CDR3 bases: TGTGCCAGCAGTTACTCCTCTCGACAGCCGTCGGACTATGGCTACACCTTC.

The V and J genes are TRBV27 and TRBJ2-7; a possible D gene is TRBD1 (5 bases). V lost 6 bases, J lost 6 bases, and 27 bases lay in between. This CDR3 has 17 residues. Germline CDR1 and CDR2: MNHEY and SMNVEV (reference sequence). CDR3 amino acids: CASSSFFRPVRAAEQYF. Written as DNA, the CDR3 is TGTGCCAGCAGCAGCTTTTTCCGTCCCGTCAGGGCGGCCGAGCAGTACTTC.

The chain joins TRBV6-2 or TRBV6-3 to TRBJ2-1; D is possibly TRBD2 (6 bases). Trimming pared 5 bases from V and 7 bases from J, leaving 24 bases between. Germline CDR1 reads MNHEY; CDR2 reads SVGEGT. The CDR3 is made up of 17 amino acids. The CDR3 reads CASSQIPGLTSGNEQFF. CDR3 coding DNA: TGTGCCAGCAGTCAAATTCCGGGACTTACTTCTGGGAATGAGCAGTTCTTC.

V usage is TRBV5-5 and J usage is TRBJ1-1; 10 bases agree with TRBD1. The length of the CDR3 is 14 residues. The ends lost 4 bases at V and 2 bases at J; junction bases unmatched: 2. The V gene's germline CDR1 is SGHKS and CDR2 YYEKEE (reference sequence). In nucleotides, the CDR3 is TGTGCCAGCAGCCGACAGGGGGCAAACACTGAAGCTTTCTTT. This gives the protein CASSRQGANTEAFF.

The genes are TRBV5-1 and TRBJ2-3, with 7 bases that match TRBD1. The V gene end was trimmed by 4 bases and the J gene end by 3 bases; junction bases not matched to a gene: 11. Germline V lookup: CDR1 SGHRS, CDR2 YFSETQ. The CDR3 is 16 residues long. CDR3 sequence: CASSAVTGVNTDTQYF. The CDR3 region has the DNA TGCGCCAGCAGCGCGGTCACAGGGGTAAATACAGATACGCAGTATTTT. Looking up the rest from reference TRBV5-1 and TRBJ2-3 gives the full variable domain: KAGVTQTPRYLIKTRGQQVTLSCSPISGHRSVSWYQQTPGQGLQFLFEYFSETQRNKGNFPGRFSGRQFSNSRSEMNVSTLELGDSALYLCASSAVTGVNTDTQYFGPGTRLTVL.

The rearrangement links TRBV6-5 to TRBJ1-1; unclear D gene. V lost 2 bases and J 1 base, leaving 8 bases between the germline ends. The germline V gene encodes CDR1 MNHEY and CDR2 SVGAGI. The CDR3 totals 14 residues. CDR3 region: CASSYPGGNTEAFF. DNA of the CDR3: TGTGCCAGCAGTTACCCCGGTGGGAACACTGAAGCTTTCTTT.

V gene TRBV30 combines with J gene TRBJ2-7; 9 nucleotides line up with TRBD1. The V segment lost 4 bases and the J segment 4 bases; nucleotides outside the gene matches: 8. The germline CDR1 and CDR2 sequences are GTSNPN and SVGIG (reference sequence). This CDR3 comprises 14 residues. The DNA of the CDR3 is TGTGCCTGGACCGCCGGGACAGGGCATTACGAGCAGTACTTC. It yields the protein CAWTAGTGHYEQYF.

V and J are TRBV28 and TRBJ2-5; 11 nucleotides match TRBD1. Losses at the gene ends were 6 bases for V and 4 bases for J; bases not matched to a gene: 4. From germline, CDR1 is MDHEN and CDR2 SYDVKM. The CDR3 totals 14 residues. DNA of the CDR3: TGTGCCAGCAGCACGGACAGGGGGCGAGAGACCCAGTACTTC. Residues: CASSTDRGRETQYF.

The chain uses TRBV10-2 and TRBJ2-7; 10 nucleotides align to TRBD2. Germline assignment: CDR1 WSHSY and CDR2 SAAADI. This CDR3 spans 14 amino acids. V was pared by 2 bases and J by 4 bases, with 2 bases of the junction left unmatched. In DNA, the CDR3 is TGCGCCAGCAGTGAGCTAGCGGGAGTTTACGAGCAGTACTTC. Translating gives CASSELAGVYEQYF.

The rearrangement uses TRBV9 and TRBJ1-6, with D perhaps matching TRBD1 (6 bases). This CDR3 has 16 amino acids. Germline CDR1 reads SGDLS; CDR2 reads YYNGEE. Trimming shortened V by 0 bases and J by 6 bases, and 13 bases separated the two germline ends. The CDR3 DNA follows: TGTGCCAGCAGCGTAGAACCAACAGGGCCTAATTCACCCCTCCACTTT. This encodes CASSVEPTGPNSPLHF.

The CDR3 sequence is CASSTPEAVYEQYF. For the CDR3, the DNA is TGTGCCAGCAGTACCCCCGAGGCTGTCTACGAGCAGTACTTC. This chain connects TRBV6-6 to TRBJ2-7; no firm D call. The V and J ends lost 5 bases and 3 bases respectively, with 14 bases between them. The CDR3 has 14 residues. The germline V gene encodes CDR1 MNHNY and CDR2 SVGAGI (reference sequence).

The table lists this clone with a few counts. The genes are TRBV7-9 and TRBJ2-2; a weak D match, TRBD2 (6 bases). The CDR3 sequence is 14 residues long. Trimming removed 8 bases at V and 5 bases at J, with 15 bases between. Germline V gene data show CDR1 as SEHNR and CDR2 as FQNEAQ (reference sequence). The CDR3 reads CASSKGLATGELFF. As DNA, the CDR3 is TGTGCCAGCTCCAAAGGGCTAGCGACCGGGGAGCTGTTTTTT.

The chain joins TRBV7-9 to TRBJ1-1; D ambiguous. From germline, CDR1 is SEHNR and CDR2 FQNEAQ (reference sequence). V was cut by 8 bases and J by 1 base, with 8 bases left in between. The length of the CDR3 is 12 residues. CDR3 nucleotide sequence: TGTGCCAGCGGAGAAAAGAACACTGAAGCTTTCTTT. Amino acids: CASGEKNTEAFF.

This rearrangement joins TRBV19 to TRBJ2-3; 7 nucleotides line up with TRBD2. Losses at the gene ends were 2 bases for V and 3 bases for J; bases not matched to a gene: 8. There are 16 residues in the CDR3. Germline V gives CDR1 LNHDA, CDR2 SQIVND (reference sequence). Here the CDR3 reads CASSIRGGRGTDTQYF. The CDR3 bases are TGTGCCAGTAGTATAAGGGGCGGGAGAGGTACAGATACGCAGTATTTT.

The rearrangement joins TRBV5-1 to TRBJ1-2, with TRBD1 identical over 7 bases. This CDR3 contains 15 residues. V lost 1 base and J lost 3; bases outside the gene matches: 6. CDR1 and CDR2 from the germline V gene are SGHRS and YFSETQ. This CDR3 is CASSLRQDRDYGYTF. The CDR3 coding sequence is TGCGCCAGCAGCTTGAGGCAAGACAGGGACTATGGCTACACCTTC.

This clone was seen a few times. This chain links TRBV3-1 (or the pseudogene TRBV3-2) with TRBJ2-5, with 10 bases that match TRBD1. V gave up 3 bases and J gave up 7 bases; unmatched junction bases: 17. The CDR3 covers 18 residues. Germline V CDR1 and CDR2: LGHDT, YNNKEL (reference sequence). The CDR3 protein is CASSHLRGDRGYPGTQYF. The CDR3 nucleotides are TGTGCCAGCAGCCACCTTCGCGGGGACAGGGGATACCCCGGGACCCAGTACTTC.

The chain combines TRBV6-5 with TRBJ1-5; D is unclear. Germline lookup yields CDR1 MNHEY and CDR2 SVGAGI. This CDR3 region has 15 residues. Trimming shortened V by 0 bases and J by 4 bases, and 10 bases separated the two germline ends. As DNA, the CDR3 is TGTGCCAGCAGTTACTCTCGCTCGGGGAATCAGCCCCAGCATTTT. Amino acids: CASSYSRSGNQPQHF.

The chain employs TRBV5-6 and TRBJ1-2, with D tentatively TRBD1 (6 bases). V lost 9 bases to trimming and J lost 0 bases, with 24 bases between them. CDR1 is SGHDT, CDR2 YYEEEE, per germline. CDR3 size: 17 residues. CDR3 coding DNA: TGTGCCACGGCAGGACAGCCCCTTCGGGGAGCTAACTATGGCTACACCTTC. Its translation is CATAGQPLRGANYGYTF.